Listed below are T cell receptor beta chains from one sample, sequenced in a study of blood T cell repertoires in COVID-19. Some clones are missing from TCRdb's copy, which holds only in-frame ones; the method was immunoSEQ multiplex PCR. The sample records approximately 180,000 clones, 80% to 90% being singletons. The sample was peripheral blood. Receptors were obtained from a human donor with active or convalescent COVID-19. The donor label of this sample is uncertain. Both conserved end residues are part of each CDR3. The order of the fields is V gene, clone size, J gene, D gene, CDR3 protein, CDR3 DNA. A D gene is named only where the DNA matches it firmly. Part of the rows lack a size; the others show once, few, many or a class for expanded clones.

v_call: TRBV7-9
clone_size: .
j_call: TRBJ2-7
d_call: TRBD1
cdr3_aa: CASSSPGQGSRTSYEQYF
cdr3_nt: TGTGCCAGCAGCTCGCCGGGACAGGGGTCGCGAACCTCCTACGAGCAGTACTTC

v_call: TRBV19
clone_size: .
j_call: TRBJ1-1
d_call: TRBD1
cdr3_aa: CASSMPGTGKAEAFF
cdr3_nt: TGTGCCAGTAGTATGCCCGGGACAGGGAAAGCTGAAGCTTTCTTT

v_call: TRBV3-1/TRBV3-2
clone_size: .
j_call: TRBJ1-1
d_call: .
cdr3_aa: CASSQPQGSAEAFF
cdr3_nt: TGTGCCAGCAGCCAGCCGCAGGGGTCGGCTGAAGCTTTCTTT

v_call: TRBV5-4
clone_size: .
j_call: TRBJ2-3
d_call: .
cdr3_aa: CASSLGLTSDTQYF
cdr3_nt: TGTGCCAGCAGCTTAGGGCTAACTAGCGATACGCAGTATTTT

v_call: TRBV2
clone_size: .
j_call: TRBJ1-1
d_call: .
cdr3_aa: CAIGNTEAFF
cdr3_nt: TGTGCCATCGGGAACACTGAAGCTTTCTTT

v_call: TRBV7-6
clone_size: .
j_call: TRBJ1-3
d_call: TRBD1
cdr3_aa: CASSAQQGARGNTIYF
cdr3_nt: TGTGCCAGCAGCGCCCAGCAGGGGGCGCGGGGAAACACCATATATTTT

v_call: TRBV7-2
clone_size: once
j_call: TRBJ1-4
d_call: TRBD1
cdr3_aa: CASSLRDRGNEKLFF
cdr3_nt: TGTGCCAGCAGCTTACGGGACAGGGGTAATGAAAAACTGTTTTTT

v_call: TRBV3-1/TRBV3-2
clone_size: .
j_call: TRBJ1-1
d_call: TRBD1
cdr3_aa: CASSWPGQGHTEAFF
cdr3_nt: TGTGCCAGCAGCTGGCCGGGACAGGGGCACACTGAAGCTTTCTTT

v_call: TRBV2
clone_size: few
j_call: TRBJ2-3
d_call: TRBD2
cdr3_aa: CASSWLAGGADTQYF
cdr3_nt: TGTGCCAGCAGTTGGCTAGCGGGAGGGGCAGATACGCAGTATTTT

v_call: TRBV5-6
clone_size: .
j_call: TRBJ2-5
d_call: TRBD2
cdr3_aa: CASSGVQETQYF
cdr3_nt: TGTGCCTCTAGCGGGGTCCAAGAGACCCAGTACTTC

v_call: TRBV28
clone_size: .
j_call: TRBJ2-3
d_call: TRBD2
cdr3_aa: CASRSGGHTDTQYF
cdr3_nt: TGTGCCAGCAGGTCGGGGGGGCACACAGATACGCAGTATTTT

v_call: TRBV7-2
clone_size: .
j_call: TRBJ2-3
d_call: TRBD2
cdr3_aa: CASSLASGSTTDTQYF
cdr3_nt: TGTGCCAGCAGCTTAGCTAGCGGGAGCACCACAGATACGCAGTATTTT

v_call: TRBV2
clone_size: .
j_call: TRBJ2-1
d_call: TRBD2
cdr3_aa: CASSGTSGGNEQFF
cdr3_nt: TGTGCCAGCAGTGGGACTAGCGGGGGCAATGAGCAGTTCTTC

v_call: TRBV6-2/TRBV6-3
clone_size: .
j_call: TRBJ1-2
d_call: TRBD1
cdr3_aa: CASSGTGELWGYTF
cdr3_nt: TGTGCCAGCAGTGGGACAGGAGAGCTATGGGGCTACACCTTC

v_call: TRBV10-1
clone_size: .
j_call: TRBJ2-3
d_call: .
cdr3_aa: CASSEAGIRTDTQYF
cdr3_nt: TGCGCCAGCAGTGAGGCAGGGATCCGCACAGATACGCAGTATTTT

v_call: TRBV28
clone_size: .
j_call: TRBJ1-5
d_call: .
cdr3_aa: CASSLFQARQHF
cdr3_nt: TGTGCCAGCAGTTTATTTCAAGCGCGCCAGCATTTT

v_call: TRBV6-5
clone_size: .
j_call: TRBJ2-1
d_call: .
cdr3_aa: CASQERSAGEQFF
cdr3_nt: TGTGCCAGCCAGGAGCGGTCGGCCGGTGAGCAGTTCTTC

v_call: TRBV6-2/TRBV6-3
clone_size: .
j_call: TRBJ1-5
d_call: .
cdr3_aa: CASSPGSLNQPQHF
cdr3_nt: TGTGCCAGCAGCCCCGGGAGCCTCAATCAGCCCCAGCATTTT

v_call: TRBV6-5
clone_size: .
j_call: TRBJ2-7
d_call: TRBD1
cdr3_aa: CASSFRQGHEQYF
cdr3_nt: TGTGCCAGCAGTTTCCGACAGGGGCACGAGCAGTACTTC

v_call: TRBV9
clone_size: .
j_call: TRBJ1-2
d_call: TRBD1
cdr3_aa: CASSPRTGQGGIYGYTF
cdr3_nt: TGTGCCAGCAGCCCGCGAACGGGACAGGGGGGCATCTATGGCTACACCTTC

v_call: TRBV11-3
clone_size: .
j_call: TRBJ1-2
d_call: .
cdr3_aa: CASSDRLGYGYTF
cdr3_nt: TGTGCCAGCAGCGACCGACTTGGCTATGGCTACACCTTC

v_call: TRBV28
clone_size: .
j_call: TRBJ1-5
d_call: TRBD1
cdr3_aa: CASSLLLLAAGKQGTGYQPQHF
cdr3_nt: TGTGCCAGCAGTTTATTACTGTTGGCTGCGGGGAAACAGGGGACCGGTTATCAGCCCCAGCATTTT

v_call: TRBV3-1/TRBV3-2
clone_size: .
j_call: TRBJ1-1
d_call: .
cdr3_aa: CASSHAGQGPEAFF
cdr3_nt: TGTGCCAGCAGTCACGCCGGCCAGGGGCCTGAAGCTTTCTTT

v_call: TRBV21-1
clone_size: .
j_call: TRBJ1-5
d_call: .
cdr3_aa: CASSKAYGPQGRRGNQPQHF
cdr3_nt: TGTGCCAGCAGCAAAGCGTACGGTCCCCAGGGAAGGCGAGGCAATCAGCCCCAGCATTTT

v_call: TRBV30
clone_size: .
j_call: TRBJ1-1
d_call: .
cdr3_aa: CAWRGGGNTEAFF
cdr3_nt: TGTGCCTGGAGAGGTGGAGGGAACACTGAAGCTTTCTTT

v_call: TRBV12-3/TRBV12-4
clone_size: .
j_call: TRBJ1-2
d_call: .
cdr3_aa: CASRLDRNYGYTF
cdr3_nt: TGTGCCAGCAGACTCGACAGGAACTATGGCTACACCTTC

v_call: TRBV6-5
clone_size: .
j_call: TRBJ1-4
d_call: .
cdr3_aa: CASSYGGAEKLFF
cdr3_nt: TGTGCCAGCAGTTACGGGGGGGCTGAAAAACTGTTTTTT

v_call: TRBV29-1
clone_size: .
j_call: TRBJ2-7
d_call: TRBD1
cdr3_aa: CSAGGTGGFYEQYF
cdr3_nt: TGCAGCGCTGGCGGGACAGGGGGTTTCTACGAGCAGTACTTC

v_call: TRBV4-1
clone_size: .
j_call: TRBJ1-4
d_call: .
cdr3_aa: CASSYRDRHPTNEKLFF
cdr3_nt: TGCGCCAGCAGCTACAGGGACCGACACCCAACTAATGAAAAACTGTTTTTT

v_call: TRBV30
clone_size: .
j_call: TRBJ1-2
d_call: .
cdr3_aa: CAWSVLEGYGYTF
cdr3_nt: TGTGCCTGGAGTGTACTGGAGGGCTATGGCTACACCTTC

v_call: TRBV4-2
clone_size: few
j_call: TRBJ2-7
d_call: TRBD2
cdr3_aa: CASSPERESSYEQYF
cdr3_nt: TGTGCCAGCAGCCCCGAGCGGGAGAGCTCCTACGAGCAGTACTTC

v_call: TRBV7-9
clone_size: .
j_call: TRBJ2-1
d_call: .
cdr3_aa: CASSPTSSYNEQFF
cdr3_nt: TGTGCCAGCAGCCCGACTTCCTCCTACAATGAGCAGTTCTTC

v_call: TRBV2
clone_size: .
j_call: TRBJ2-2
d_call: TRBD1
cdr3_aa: CASRIDRGATGELFF
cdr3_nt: TGTGCCAGCAGGATCGACAGGGGTGCCACCGGGGAGCTGTTTTTT

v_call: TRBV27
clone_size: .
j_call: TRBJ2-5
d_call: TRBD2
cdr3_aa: CASSPGAWGGGLSETQYF
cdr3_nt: TGTGCCAGCAGTCCGGGGGCTTGGGGCGGGGGGCTTTCAGAGACCCAGTACTTC

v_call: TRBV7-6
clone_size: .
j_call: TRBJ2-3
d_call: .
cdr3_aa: CASSRDLRGRTDTQYF
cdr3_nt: TGTGCCAGCAGCAGAGACTTGCGGGGACGAACAGATACGCAGTATTTT

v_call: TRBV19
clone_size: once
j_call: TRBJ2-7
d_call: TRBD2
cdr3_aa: CASSAPGGRAGEQYF
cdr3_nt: TGTGCCAGTAGTGCCCCTGGCGGGAGGGCGGGCGAGCAGTATTTC

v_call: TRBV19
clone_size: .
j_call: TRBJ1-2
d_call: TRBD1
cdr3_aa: CASSSQGTGGGYTF
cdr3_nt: TGTGCCAGTAGTAGCCAGGGGACAGGGGGTGGCTACACCTTC

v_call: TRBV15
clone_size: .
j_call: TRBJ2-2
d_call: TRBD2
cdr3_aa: CATSRLLTSGGADTGELFF
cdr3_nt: TGTGCCACCAGCAGACTGCTGACTAGCGGGGGGGCCGACACCGGGGAGCTGTTTTTT

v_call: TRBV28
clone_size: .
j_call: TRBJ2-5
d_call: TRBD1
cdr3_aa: CASSPGQGSGTQYF
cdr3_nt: TGTGCCAGCAGTCCGGGACAGGGAAGCGGGACCCAGTACTTC

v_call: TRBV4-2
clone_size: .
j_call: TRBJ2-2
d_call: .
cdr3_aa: CASSQVGNLNTGELFF
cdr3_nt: TGTGCCAGCAGCCAAGTCGGGAACCTAAACACCGGGGAGCTGTTTTTT

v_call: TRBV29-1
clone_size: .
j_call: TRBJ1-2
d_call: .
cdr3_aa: CSVLSQGKYGYTF
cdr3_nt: TGCAGCGTTTTAAGCCAGGGGAAATATGGCTACACCTTC

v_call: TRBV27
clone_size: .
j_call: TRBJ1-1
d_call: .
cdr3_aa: CASSLYPGLNTEAFF
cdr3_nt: TGTGCCAGCAGTTTATACCCAGGGCTGAACACTGAAGCTTTCTTT

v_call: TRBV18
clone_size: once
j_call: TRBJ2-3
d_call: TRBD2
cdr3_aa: CASSSLAGGEADTQYF
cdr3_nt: TGTGCCAGCTCATCTCTAGCGGGAGGGGAAGCAGATACGCAGTATTTT

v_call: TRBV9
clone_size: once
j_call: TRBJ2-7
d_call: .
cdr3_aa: CASSVGHTTAGEQYF
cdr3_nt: TGTGCCAGCAGCGTAGGCCATACTACCGCTGGCGAGCAGTACTTC

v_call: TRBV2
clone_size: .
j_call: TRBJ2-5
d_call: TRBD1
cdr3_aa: CASSIDRAHQETQYF
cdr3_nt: TGTGCCAGCAGTATAGACAGGGCCCACCAAGAGACCCAGTACTTC

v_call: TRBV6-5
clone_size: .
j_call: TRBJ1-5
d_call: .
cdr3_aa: CASSYGTAPNQPQHF
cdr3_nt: TGTGCCAGCAGTTACGGCACAGCTCCCAATCAGCCCCAGCATTTT

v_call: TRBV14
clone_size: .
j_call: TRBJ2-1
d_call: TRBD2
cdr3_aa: CASSHQEPKRTSGRSGPYNEQFF
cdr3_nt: TGTGCCAGCAGCCACCAAGAGCCCAAAAGGACTAGCGGGCGTAGTGGACCCTACAATGAGCAGTTCTTC

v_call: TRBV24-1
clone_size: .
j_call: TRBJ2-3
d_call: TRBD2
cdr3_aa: CATMRAGVGADTQYF
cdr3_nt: TGTGCCACCATGCGGGCGGGAGTTGGCGCAGATACGCAGTATTTT

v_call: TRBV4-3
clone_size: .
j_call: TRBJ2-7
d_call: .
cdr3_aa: CASSQARTNSYEQYF
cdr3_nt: TGCGCCAGCAGCCAAGCGCGGACTAACTCGTACGAGCAGTACTTC

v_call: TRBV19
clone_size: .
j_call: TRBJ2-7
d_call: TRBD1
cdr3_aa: CASSIGQGSYEQYF
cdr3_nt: TGTGCCAGTAGTATAGGACAGGGCTCCTACGAGCAGTACTTC

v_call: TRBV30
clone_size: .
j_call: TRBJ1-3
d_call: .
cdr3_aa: CALATGSGNTIYF
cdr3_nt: TGTGCCTTGGCAACAGGGTCTGGAAACACCATATATTTT

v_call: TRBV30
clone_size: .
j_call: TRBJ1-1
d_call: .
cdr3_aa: CASTRMPRGEAFF
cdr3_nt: TGTGCCTCAACCCGGATGCCCAGGGGCGAAGCTTTCTTT

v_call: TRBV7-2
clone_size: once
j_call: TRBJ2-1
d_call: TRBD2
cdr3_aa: CASSWTSGNEQFF
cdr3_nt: TGTGCCAGCAGCTGGACTAGTGGTAATGAGCAGTTCTTC